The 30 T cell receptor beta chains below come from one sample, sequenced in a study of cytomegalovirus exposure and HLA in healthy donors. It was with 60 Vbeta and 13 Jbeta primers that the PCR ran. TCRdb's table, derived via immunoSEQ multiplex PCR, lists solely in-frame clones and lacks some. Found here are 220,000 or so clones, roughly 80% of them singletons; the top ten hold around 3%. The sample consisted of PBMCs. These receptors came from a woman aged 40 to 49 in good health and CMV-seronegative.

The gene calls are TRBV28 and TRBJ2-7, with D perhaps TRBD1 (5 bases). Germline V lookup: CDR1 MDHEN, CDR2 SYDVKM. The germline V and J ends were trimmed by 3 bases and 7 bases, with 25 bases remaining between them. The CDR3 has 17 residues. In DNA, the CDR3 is TGTGCCAGCAGTTTCCTGGCAGAGGCAATAGGGGCAGGGGAGCAGTACTTC. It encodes CASSFLAEAIGAGEQYF. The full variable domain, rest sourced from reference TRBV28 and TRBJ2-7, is DVKVTQSSRYLVKRTGEKVFLECVQDMDHENMFWYRQDPGLGLRLIYFSYDVKMKEKGDIPEGYSVSREKKERFSLILESASTNQTSMYLCASSFLAEAIGAGEQYFGPGTRLTVT.

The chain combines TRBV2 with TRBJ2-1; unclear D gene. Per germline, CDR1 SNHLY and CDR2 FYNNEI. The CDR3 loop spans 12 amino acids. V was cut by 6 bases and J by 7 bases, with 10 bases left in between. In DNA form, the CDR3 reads TGTGCCAGCAGAGCAAGAGCGAATGAGCAGTTCTTC. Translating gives CASRARANEQFF.

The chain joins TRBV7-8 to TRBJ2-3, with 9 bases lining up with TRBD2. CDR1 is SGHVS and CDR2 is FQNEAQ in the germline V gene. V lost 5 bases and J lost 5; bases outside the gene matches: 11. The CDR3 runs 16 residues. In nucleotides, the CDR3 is TGTGCCAGCAGCCAGTTAGCGGGAGCCCCGGGAGATACGCAGTATTTT. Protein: CASSQLAGAPGDTQYF.

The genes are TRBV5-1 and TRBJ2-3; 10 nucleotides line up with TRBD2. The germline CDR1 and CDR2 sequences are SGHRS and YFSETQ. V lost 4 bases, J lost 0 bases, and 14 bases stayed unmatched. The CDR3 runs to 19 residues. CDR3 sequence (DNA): TGCGCCAGCAGCCGTCTTCCCGGGACTAGCGACCCTAGCACAGATACGCAGTATTTT. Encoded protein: CASSRLPGTSDPSTDTQYF.

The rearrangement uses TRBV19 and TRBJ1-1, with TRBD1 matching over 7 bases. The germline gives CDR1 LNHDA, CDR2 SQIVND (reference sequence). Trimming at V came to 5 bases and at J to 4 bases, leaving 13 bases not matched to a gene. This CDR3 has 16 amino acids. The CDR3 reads CASSLMDRREATEAFF. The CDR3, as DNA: TGTGCCAGTAGTTTGATGGACAGGCGGGAGGCCACTGAAGCTTTCTTT. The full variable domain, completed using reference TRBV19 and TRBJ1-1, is DGGITQSPKYLFRKEGQNVTLSCEQNLNHDAMYWYRQDPGQGLRLIYYSQIVNDFQKGDIAEGYSVSREKKESFPLTVTSAQKNPTAFYLCASSLMDRREATEAFFGQGTRLTVV.

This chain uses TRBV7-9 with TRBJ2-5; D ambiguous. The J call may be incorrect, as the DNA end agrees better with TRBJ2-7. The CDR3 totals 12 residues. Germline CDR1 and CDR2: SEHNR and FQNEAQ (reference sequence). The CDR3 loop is CASSAHSYEQYF. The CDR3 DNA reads TGTGCCAGCAGCGCCCACTCCTACGAGCAGTACTTC.

Here the CDR3 DNA reads TGTGCCAGCGGAATACGTGGGCTCAATCAGCCCCAGCATTTT. Translated: CASGIRGLNQPQHF. This sequence joins TRBV27 and TRBJ1-5; D uncertain. V was cut by 8 bases and J by 3 bases, with 14 bases left in between. This CDR3 is 14 amino acids long. In germline, CDR1 is MNHEY, CDR2 SMNVEV (reference sequence).

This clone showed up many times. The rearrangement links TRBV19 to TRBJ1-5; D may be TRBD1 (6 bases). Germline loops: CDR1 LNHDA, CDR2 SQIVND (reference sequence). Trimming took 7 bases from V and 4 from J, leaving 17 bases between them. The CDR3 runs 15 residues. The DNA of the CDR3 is TGTGCCAGTACTCCTCTACAGGGTGGAAATCAGCCCCAGCATTTT. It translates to CASTPLQGGNQPQHF.

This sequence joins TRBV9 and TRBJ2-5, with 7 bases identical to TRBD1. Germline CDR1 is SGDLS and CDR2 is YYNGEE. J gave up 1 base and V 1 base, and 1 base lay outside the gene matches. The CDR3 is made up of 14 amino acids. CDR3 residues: CASSVWDSQETQYF. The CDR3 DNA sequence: TGTGCCAGCAGCGTATGGGACAGCCAAGAGACCCAGTACTTC.

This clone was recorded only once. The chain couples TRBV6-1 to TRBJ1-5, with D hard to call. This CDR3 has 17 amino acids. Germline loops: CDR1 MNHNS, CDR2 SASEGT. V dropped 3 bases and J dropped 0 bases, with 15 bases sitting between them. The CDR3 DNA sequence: TGTGCCAGCAGTGATGTAAGACGGAGCTATAGCAATCAGCCCCAGCATTTT. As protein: CASSDVRRSYSNQPQHF.

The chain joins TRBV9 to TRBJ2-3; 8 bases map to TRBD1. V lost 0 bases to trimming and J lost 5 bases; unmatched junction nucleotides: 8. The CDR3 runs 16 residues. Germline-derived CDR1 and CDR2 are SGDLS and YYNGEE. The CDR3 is CASSVEFRGRGDTQYF. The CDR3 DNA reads TGTGCCAGCAGCGTAGAATTCAGGGGGCGAGGAGATACGCAGTATTTT.

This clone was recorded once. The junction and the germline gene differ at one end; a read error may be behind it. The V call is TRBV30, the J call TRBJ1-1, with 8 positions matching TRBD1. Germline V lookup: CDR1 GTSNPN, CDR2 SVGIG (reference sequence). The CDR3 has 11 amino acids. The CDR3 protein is CAWSPGTGAQF. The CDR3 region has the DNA TGTGCCTGGAGTCCAGGGACAGGCGCACAATTT.

The CDR3 DNA follows: TGTGCCAGCAGCCGGAGCTATGGCTACACCTTC. Translation gives CASSRSYGYTF. The rearrangement links TRBV6-1 to TRBJ1-2; D is uncertain. V lost 6 bases, J lost 4 bases, and 6 bases lay in between. The CDR3 extends over 11 amino acids. From germline, CDR1 is MNHNS and CDR2 SASEGT.

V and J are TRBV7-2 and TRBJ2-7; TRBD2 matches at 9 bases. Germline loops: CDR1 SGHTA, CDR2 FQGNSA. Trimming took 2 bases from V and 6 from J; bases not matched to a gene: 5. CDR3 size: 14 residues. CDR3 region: CASSLRGRAGEQYF. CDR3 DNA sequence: TGTGCCAGCAGCTTACGCGGGAGGGCCGGCGAGCAGTACTTC.

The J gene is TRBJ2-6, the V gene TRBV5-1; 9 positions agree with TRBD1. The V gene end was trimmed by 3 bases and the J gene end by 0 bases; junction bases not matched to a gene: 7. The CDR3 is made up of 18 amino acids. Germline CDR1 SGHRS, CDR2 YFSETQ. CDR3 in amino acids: CASSSDRGYNSGANVLTF. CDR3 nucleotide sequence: TGCGCCAGCAGCTCGGACAGGGGATATAACTCTGGGGCCAACGTCCTGACTTTC.

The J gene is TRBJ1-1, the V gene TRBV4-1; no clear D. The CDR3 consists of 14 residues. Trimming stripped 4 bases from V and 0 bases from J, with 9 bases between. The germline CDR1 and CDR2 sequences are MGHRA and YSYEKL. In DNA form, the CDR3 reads TGCGCCAGCAGCCTGGTCGGGATGAACACTGAAGCTTTCTTT. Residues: CASSLVGMNTEAFF.

The CDR3 is CASIGQGNQPQHF. CDR3 nucleotides: TGTGCCAGCATCGGACAGGGGAATCAGCCCCAGCATTTT. This sequence joins TRBV28 and TRBJ1-5; 9 nucleotides line up with TRBD1. The junction had 2 bases not matched to a gene; V was cut back by 7 bases and J by 4 bases. Germline V gives CDR1 MDHEN, CDR2 SYDVKM. This CDR3 has 13 amino acids.

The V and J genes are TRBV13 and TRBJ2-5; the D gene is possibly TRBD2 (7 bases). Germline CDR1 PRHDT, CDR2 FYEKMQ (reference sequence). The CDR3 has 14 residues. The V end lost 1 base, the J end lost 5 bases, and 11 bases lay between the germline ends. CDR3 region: CASSLEGGPETQYF. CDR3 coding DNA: TGTGCCAGCAGCTTAGAGGGGGGGCCGGAGACCCAGTACTTC.

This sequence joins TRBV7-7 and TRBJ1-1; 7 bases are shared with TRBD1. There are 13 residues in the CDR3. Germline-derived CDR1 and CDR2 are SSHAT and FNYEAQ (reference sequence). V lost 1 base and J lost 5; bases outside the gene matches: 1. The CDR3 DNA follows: TGTGCCAGCAGCTTAGGACAGGGTACTGAAGCTTTCTTT. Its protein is CASSLGQGTEAFF. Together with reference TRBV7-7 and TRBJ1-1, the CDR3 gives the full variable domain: GAGVSQSPRYKVTKRGQDVTLRCDPISSHATLYWYQQALGQGPEFLTYFNYEAQPDKSGLPSDRFSAERPEGSISTLTIQRTEQRDSAMYRCASSLGQGTEAFFGQGTRLTVV.

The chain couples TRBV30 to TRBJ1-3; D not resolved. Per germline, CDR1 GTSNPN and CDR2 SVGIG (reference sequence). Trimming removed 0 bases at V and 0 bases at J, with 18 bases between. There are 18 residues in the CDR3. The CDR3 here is CAWSVGEITLRSGNTIYF. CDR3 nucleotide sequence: TGTGCCTGGAGTGTAGGAGAAATAACTTTACGCTCTGGAAACACCATATATTTT.

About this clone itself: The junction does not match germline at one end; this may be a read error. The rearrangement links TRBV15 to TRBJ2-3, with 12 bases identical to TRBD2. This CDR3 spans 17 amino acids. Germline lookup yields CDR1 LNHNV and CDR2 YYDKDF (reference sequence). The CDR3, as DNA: TGTGCCACCAGCAGAGGCCAGACTAGCGGGGGCACAGATAAGCAGTATTTT. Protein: CATSRGQTSGGTDKQYF.

The CDR3 sequence: CASSRGSSYNEQFF. The CDR3 DNA sequence: TGTGCCAGCAGCCGGGGGAGCTCCTACAATGAGCAGTTCTTC. The J gene is TRBJ2-1, the V gene TRBV6-4; D possibly corresponds to TRBD2 (6 bases). Germline V gives CDR1 MRHNA, CDR2 SNTAGT. This CDR3 has 14 residues. The V end lost 6 bases, the J end lost 0 bases, and 9 bases lay between the germline ends.

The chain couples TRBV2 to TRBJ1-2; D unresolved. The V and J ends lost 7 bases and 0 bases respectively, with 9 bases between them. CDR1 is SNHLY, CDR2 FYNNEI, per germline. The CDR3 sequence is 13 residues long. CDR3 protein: CASIGGSNYGYTF. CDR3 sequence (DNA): TGTGCCAGCATCGGCGGCTCTAACTATGGCTACACCTTC.

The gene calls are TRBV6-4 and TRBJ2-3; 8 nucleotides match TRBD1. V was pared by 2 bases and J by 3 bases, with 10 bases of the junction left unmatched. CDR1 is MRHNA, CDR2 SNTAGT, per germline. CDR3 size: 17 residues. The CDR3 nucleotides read TGTGCCAGCAGTGACACTGCAGGGGGCCGTGGAACAGATACGCAGTATTTT. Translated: CASSDTAGGRGTDTQYF.

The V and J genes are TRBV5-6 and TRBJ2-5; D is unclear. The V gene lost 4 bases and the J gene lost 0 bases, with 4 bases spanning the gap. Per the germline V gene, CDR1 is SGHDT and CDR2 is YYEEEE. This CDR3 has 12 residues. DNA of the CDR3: TGTGCCAGCAGCAAGCACCAAGAGACCCAGTACTTC. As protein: CASSKHQETQYF.

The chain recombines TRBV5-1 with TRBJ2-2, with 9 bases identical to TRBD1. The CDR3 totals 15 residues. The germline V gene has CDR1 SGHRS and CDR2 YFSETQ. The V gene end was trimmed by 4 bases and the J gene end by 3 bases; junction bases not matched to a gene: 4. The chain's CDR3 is CASSPGTGYTGELFF. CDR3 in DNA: TGCGCCAGCAGCCCCGGGACAGGGTACACCGGGGAGCTGTTTTTT.

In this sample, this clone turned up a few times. The CDR3 nucleotides are TGTGCCTGCCGACCGGGACTAGCGGGAGTTGGTTCCTACGAGCAGTACTTC. Translated, it gives CACRPGLAGVGSYEQYF. This chain links TRBV30 with TRBJ2-7; 14 bases line up with TRBD2. Germline V gives CDR1 GTSNPN, CDR2 SVGIG (reference sequence). The CDR3 is made up of 17 amino acids. Losses at the gene ends were 6 bases for V and 1 base for J; bases not matched to a gene: 11.

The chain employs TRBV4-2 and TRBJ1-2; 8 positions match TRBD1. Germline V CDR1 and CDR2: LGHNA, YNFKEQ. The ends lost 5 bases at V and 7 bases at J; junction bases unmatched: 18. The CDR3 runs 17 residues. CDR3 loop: CASSDLSGGRGLGGYTF. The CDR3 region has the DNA TGTGCCAGCAGCGACCTCTCGGGAGGCAGGGGGCTTGGTGGCTACACCTTC.

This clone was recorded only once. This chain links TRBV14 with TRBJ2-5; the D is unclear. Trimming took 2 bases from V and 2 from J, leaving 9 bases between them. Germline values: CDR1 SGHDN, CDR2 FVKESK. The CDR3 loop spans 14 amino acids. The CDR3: CASSQKNTQETQYF. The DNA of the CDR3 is TGTGCCAGCAGCCAAAAAAACACGCAAGAGACCCAGTACTTC.

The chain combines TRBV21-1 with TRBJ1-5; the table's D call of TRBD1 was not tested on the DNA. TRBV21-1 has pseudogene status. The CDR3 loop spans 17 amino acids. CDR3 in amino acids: CASSKAPGTRGNQPQHF. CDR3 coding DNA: TGTGCCAGCAGCAAAGCGCCGGGGACAAGAGGCAATCAGCCCCAGCATTTT.